This TCR beta chain is from a study of CD8+ T cells in alopecia areata. In the study overall: Treated patients received oral tofacitinib, 5 to 10 mg twice daily.

Treatment given: oral pan-JAK inhibitor, 5-10 mg twice daily. RNA was extracted and reverse transcribed into cDNA as the sequencing template. Generated by immunoSEQ multiplex PCR, the TCRdb table keeps only in-frame clones and is missing some. The sample gives roughly 180,000 clones, 45% to 65% of which show up once; 3% to 3.5% is in the top ten. The V and J ends lost 7 bases and 1 base respectively, with 4 bases between them. This CDR3 is 11 amino acids long. Per germline, CDR1 MNHNY and CDR2 SVGAGI (reference sequence). The sequencing used CD4+ T cells sorted from blood, collected at week 4, from a patient treated with tofacitinib. The clonotype originates from a human donor with alopecia areata. This chain links TRBV6-6 with TRBJ2-5, with unresolved D. The CDR3 region is CASTFQETQYF. As DNA, the CDR3 is TGTGCCAGCACCTTCCAAGAGACCCAGTACTTC.